A selection of T cell receptor beta chains follows, all from one sample in a study of T cells after posttransplantation cyclophosphamide. Measured with immunoSEQ multiplex PCR; TCRdb has only the in-frame clones, and not every one. The sample contains about 22,000 clones, roughly nine tenths of which appear only once. Sequenced material: PBMCs, taken after an allogeneic stem cell transplant with a calcineurin inhibitor and methotrexate. These receptors all stem from a female patient aged 50 to 60 who received an allogeneic stem cell transplant from an unrelated donor, was CMV-positive, and had chronic GVHD only. Certain T cells may be donor cells from the graft. Both conserved end residues are trimmed from each CDR3. Each record gives: V gene, CDR3 length, CDR3 protein.

V: TRBV19; length: 18; CDR3: ASKVTVGASGQGPNTEAF
V: TRBV7-9; length: 13; CDR3: ASSLISSGQETQY
V: TRBV6-4; length: 11; CDR3: ASKEQGNTEAF
V: TRBV28; length: 8; CDR3: ASWQNGYT
V: TRBV5-4; length: 13; CDR3: ASSSRGSSSYEQY
V: TRBV2; length: 12; CDR3: ASSGFGVNTEAF
V: TRBV13; length: 12; CDR3: ASSPTSGAYEQY
V: TRBV7-9; length: 16; CDR3: ASSLPGLVAGGPYTQY
V: TRBV10-3; length: 12; CDR3: AISDFSGNYGYT
V: TRBV7-8; length: 15; CDR3: ASSLESRGYSNQPQH
V: TRBV30; length: 12; CDR3: AWGLSDVTDTQY
V: TRBV5-6; length: 17; CDR3: ASSERAGQGAFGANVLT
V: TRBV28; length: 8; CDR3: ASSLREQY
V: TRBV2; length: 16; CDR3: ASSGTAISGRALYEQF
V: TRBV4-1; length: 14; CDR3: ASSNPGTSSYNEQF
V: TRBV28; length: 8; CDR3: ASSTYEQY
V: TRBV5-1; length: 11; CDR3: ASSVTGTGELF
V: TRBV9; length: 12; CDR3: ASSVAAGSYEQY
V: TRBV5-6; length: 13; CDR3: ASSLNPGLTGELF
V: TRBV7-3; length: 12; CDR3: ASSLRDRASPLH
V: TRBV5-4; length: 12; CDR3: ASSLQRMNTEAF
V: TRBV7-6; length: 14; CDR3: ASSSGRDRLKETQY
V: TRBV5-1; length: 13; CDR3: ASSSGIGQNSEAF
V: TRBV18; length: 11; CDR3: ASSPGTKETQY
V: TRBV5-1; length: 12; CDR3: ASSLEAGDTEAF
V: TRBV27; length: 13; CDR3: ASTPAGSSYNEQF
V: TRBV28; length: 13; CDR3: ASSLAGSLSYEQY